In this sample, the clone carrying this T cell receptor beta chain turned up a few times. These data are taken from a study of blood T cell repertoires in COVID-19. Study-level information: Collection of acute and convalescent COVID-19 samples took place in the United States, Italy and Spain. In each case, the material was cDNA or gDNA derived from T cells, B-cell-depleted T cells, or PBMCs.

Authors' data handling: The authors estimated nucleated cell counts from reference gene primer amplification. The table came from immunoSEQ multiplex PCR; TCRdb's copy has only in-frame clones and leaves some out. V, J and clone size derive from that table, while D and trimming were established from the DNA sequence. The sample shows approximately 180,000 clones, nearly 90% of them seen only once. Germline loops: CDR1 SGHRS, CDR2 YFSETQ. The CDR3 loop spans 15 amino acids. J was trimmed by 3 bases and V by 0 bases; bases with no gene match: 3. The receptor was isolated from a woman in her forties with acute COVID-19. This chain uses TRBV5-1 with TRBJ1-1, with TRBD1 identical over 9 bases. The specimen was PBMCs or T cells enriched from blood (not recorded which). CDR3 sequence (DNA): TGCGCCAGCAGCTTGGGGGACAGGGCCTACACTGAAGCTTTCTTT. Amino acids: CASSLGDRAYTEAFF.